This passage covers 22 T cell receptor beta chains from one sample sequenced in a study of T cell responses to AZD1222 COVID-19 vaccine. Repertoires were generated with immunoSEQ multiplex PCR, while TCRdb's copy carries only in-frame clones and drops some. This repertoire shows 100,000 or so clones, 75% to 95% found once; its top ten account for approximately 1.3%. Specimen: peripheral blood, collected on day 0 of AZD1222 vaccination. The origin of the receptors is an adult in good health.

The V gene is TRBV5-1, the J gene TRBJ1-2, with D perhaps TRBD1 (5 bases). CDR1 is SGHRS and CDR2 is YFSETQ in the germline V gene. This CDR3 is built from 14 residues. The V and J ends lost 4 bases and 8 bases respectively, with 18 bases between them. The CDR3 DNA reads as TGCGCCAGCAGCGAGCCCAGCGGGGGAAGAGGCTACACCTTC. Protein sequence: CASSEPSGGRGYTF.

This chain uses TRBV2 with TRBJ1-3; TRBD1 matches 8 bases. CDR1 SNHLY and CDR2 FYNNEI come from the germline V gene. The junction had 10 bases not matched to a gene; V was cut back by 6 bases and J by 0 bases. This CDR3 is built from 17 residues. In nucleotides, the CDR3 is TGTGCCAGCAGAATTAACAGGGGGTTATTCTCTGGAAACACCATATATTTT. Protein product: CASRINRGLFSGNTIYF.

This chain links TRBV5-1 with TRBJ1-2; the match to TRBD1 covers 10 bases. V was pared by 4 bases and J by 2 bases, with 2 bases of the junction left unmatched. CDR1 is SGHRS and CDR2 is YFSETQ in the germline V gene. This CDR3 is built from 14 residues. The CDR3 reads CASSTGQGNYGYTF. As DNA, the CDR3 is TGCGCCAGCAGCACGGGACAGGGGAACTATGGCTACACCTTC.

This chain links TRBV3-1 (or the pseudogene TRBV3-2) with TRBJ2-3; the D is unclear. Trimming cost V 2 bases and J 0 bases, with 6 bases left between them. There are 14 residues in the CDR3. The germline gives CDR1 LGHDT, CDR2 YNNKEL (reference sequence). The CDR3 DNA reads TGTGCCAGCAGCCAAATTCTTAGCACAGATACGCAGTATTTT. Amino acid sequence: CASSQILSTDTQYF.

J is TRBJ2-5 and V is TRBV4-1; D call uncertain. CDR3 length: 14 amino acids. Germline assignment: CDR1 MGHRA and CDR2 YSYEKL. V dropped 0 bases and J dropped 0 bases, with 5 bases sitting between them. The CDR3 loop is CASSQEPYQETQYF. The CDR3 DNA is TGCGCCAGCAGCCAAGAGCCGTACCAAGAGACCCAGTACTTC.

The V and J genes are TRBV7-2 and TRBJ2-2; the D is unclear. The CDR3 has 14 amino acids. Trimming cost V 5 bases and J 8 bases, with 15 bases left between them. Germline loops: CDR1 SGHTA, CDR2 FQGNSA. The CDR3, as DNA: TGTGCCAGCAGCGCCTCCCTTGCCATTGGGGAGCTGTTTTTT. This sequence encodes CASSASLAIGELFF.

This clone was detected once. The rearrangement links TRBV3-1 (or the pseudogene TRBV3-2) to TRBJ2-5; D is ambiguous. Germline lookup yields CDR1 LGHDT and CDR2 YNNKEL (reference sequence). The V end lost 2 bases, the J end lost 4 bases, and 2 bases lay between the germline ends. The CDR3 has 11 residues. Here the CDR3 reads CASSQRETQYF. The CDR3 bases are TGTGCCAGCAGCCAACGAGAGACCCAGTACTTC.

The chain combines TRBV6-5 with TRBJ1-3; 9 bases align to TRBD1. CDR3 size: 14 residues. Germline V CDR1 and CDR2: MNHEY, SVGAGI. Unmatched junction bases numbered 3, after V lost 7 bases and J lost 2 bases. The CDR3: CASTWTGAGNTIYF. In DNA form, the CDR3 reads TGTGCCAGCACTTGGACAGGGGCTGGAAACACCATATATTTT.

CDR3 sequence (DNA): TGTGCCAGCACACGCCCCCAAGGACAGGGGTTTGGAAACACCATATATTTT. Translated, it gives CASTRPQGQGFGNTIYF. This chain joins TRBV18 and TRBJ1-3; 9 nucleotides line up with TRBD1. Germline CDR1 KGHSH, CDR2 LQKENI. Unmatched junction bases numbered 14, after V lost 8 bases and J lost 3 bases. The CDR3 sequence is 17 residues long. Using reference TRBV18 and TRBJ1-3 for the parts outside the CDR3, the full variable domain is NAGVMQNPRHLVRRRGQEARLRCSPMKGHSHVYWYRQLPEEGLKFMVYLQKENIIDESGMPKERFSAEFPKEGPSILRIQQVVRGDSAAYFCASTRPQGQGFGNTIYFGEGSWLTVV.

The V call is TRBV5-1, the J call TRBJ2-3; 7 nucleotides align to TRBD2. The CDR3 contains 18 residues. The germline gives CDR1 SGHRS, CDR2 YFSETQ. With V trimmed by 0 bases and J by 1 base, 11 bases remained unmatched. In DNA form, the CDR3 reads TGCGCCAGCAGCTTGGAACCCCATCGCGGGGGTCGCACAGATACGCAGTATTTT. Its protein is CASSLEPHRGGRTDTQYF.

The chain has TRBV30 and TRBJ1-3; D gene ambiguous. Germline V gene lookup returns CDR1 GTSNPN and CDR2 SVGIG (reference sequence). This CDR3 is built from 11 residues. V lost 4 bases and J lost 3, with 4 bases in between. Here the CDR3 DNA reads TGTGCCTGGATCGGTGGAAACACCATATATTTT. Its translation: CAWIGGNTIYF. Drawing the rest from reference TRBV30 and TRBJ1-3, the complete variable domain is SQTIHQWPATLVQPVGSPLSLECTVEGTSNPNLYWYRQAAGRGLQLLFYSVGIGQISSEVPQNLSASRPQDRQFILSSKKLLLSDSGFYLCAWIGGNTIYFGEGSWLTVV.

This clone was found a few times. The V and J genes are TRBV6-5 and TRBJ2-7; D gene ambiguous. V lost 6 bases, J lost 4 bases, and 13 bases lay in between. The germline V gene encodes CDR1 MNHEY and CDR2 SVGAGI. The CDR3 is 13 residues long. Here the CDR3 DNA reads TGTGCCAGCAGGGGGTCTGTAAGTTACGAGCAGTACTTC. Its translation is CASRGSVSYEQYF.

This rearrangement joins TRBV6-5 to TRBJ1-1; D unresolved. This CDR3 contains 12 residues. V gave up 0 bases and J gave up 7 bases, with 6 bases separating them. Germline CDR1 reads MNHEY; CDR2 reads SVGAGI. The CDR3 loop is CASSYSLSEAFF. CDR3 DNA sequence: TGTGCCAGCAGTTACTCCCTAAGTGAAGCTTTCTTT.

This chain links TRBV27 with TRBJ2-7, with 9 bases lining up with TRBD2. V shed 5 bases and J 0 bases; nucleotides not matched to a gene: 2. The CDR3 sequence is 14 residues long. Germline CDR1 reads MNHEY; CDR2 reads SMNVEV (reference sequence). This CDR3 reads CASSERGDSYEQYF. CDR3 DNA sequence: TGTGCCAGCAGTGAGCGGGGGGACTCCTACGAGCAGTACTTC.

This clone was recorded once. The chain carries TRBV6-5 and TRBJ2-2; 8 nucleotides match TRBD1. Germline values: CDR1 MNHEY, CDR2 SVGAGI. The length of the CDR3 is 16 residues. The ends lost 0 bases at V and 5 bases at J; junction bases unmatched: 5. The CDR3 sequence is CASSYSQGARTGELFF. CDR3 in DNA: TGTGCCAGCAGTTACTCTCAGGGGGCAAGAACCGGGGAGCTGTTTTTT.

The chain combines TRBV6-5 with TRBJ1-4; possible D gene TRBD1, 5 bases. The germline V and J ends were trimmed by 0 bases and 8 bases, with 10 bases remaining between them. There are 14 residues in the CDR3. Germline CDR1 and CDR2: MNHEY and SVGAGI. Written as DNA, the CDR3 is TGTGCCAGCAGTTACTCAGCAGGGTGGGAAAAACTGTTTTTT. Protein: CASSYSAGWEKLFF.

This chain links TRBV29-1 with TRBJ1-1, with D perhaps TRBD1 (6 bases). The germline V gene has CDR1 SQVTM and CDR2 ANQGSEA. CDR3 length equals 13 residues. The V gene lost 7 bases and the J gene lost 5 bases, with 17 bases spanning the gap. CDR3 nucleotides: TGCAGCGCCAGAGGGGGGGTAGGTACTGAAGCTTTCTTT. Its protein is CSARGGVGTEAFF.

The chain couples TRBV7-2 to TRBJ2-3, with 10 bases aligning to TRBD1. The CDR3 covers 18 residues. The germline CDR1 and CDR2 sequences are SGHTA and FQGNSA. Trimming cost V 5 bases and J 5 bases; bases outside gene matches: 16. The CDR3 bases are TGTGCCAGCAGCCGCGCTTTATCCGGACAGGGGGTGTTAGATACGCAGTATTTT. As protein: CASSRALSGQGVLDTQYF.

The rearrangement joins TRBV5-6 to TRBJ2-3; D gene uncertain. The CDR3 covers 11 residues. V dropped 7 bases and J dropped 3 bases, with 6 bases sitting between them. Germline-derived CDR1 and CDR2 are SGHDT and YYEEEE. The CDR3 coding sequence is TGTGCCAGCGGTACTACAGATACGCAGTATTTT. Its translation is CASGTTDTQYF.

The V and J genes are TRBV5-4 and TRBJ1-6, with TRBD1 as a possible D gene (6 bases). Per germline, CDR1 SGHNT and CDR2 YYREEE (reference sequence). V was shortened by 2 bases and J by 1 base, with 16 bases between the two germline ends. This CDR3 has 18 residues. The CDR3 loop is CASSFRQDKGSYNSPLHF. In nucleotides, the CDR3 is TGTGCCAGCAGCTTCCGACAGGACAAAGGGTCCTATAATTCACCCCTCCACTTT.

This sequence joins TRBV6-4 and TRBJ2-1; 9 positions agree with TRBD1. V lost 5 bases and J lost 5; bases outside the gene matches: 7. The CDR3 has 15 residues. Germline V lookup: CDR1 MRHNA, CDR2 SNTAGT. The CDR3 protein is CASSRTGTGHNEQFF. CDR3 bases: TGTGCCAGCAGTCGCACAGGGACAGGGCACAATGAGCAGTTCTTC.

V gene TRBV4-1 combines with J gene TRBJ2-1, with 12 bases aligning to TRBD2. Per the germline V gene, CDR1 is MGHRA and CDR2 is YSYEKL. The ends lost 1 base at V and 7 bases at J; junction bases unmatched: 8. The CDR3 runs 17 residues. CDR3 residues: CASSQVHGLAGGNEQFF. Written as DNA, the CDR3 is TGCGCCAGCAGCCAAGTACATGGCCTAGCGGGGGGGAATGAGCAGTTCTTC.